These 26 T cell receptor beta chains were sequenced from one sample in a study of identical twins. TCRdb independently ran MiXCR on the 5' RACE reads; one entry per CDR3 protein. The data contain 1.5 million or so distinct CDR3 sequences, around a third of them singletons. The specimen sequenced was cord blood. The origin of the receptors is a newborn girl in good health.

V gene TRBV6-1 combines with J gene TRBJ2-3; 8 positions agree with TRBD2. Germline V gene lookup returns CDR1 MNHNS and CDR2 SASEGT. V shed 7 bases and J 2 bases; nucleotides not matched to a gene: 8. The CDR3 has 15 amino acids. The CDR3 region is CASTIGLAVTDTQYF. DNA for the CDR3: TGTGCCAGCACCATCGGACTAGCAGTCACAGATACGCAGTATTTT.

The chain combines TRBV7-6 with TRBJ2-7; 11 positions agree with TRBD2. This CDR3 contains 14 residues. Germline CDR1 reads SGHVS; CDR2 reads FNYEAQ. The V segment lost 1 base and the J segment 7 bases; nucleotides outside the gene matches: 3. The CDR3 region is CASSLVAGGGEQYF. The CDR3 coding sequence is TGTGCCAGCAGCTTAGTAGCGGGGGGGGGTGAGCAGTACTTC.

This rearrangement joins TRBV5-1 to TRBJ1-3; TRBD1 matches at 9 bases. J lost 13 bases, V lost 0 bases, and 2 bases had no gene match. CDR3 size: 12 residues. Germline CDR1 and CDR2: SGHRS and YFSETQ. CDR3 region: CASSLDRGQIYF. In DNA form, the CDR3 reads TGCGCCAGCAGCTTGGACAGGGGGCAAATATATTTT.

The V gene is TRBV28, the J gene TRBJ2-1; D possibly corresponds to TRBD2 (6 bases). The CDR3 contains 16 residues. V was trimmed by 2 bases and J by 10 bases, leaving 21 bases between them. Germline loops: CDR1 MDHEN, CDR2 SYDVKM. The CDR3 sequence: CASSLLVSGHSYEQFF. The CDR3 nucleotides are TGTGCCAGCAGTTTACTCGTGAGCGGGCACTCCTACGAGCAGTTCTTC.

The table lists this clonotype with many counts. The V gene is TRBV29-1, the J gene TRBJ1-2; D is perhaps TRBD1 (6 bases). CDR1 and CDR2 from the germline V gene are SQVTM and ANQGSEA. V shed 6 bases and J shed 8 bases, with 13 bases lying between them. The CDR3 length is 11 residues. In DNA form, the CDR3 reads TGCAGCGTGCCCGGGACACCCGGCTACACCTTC. Translation: CSVPGTPGYTF.

The chain joins TRBV6-6 to TRBJ1-1, with a possible D match to TRBD1 (5 bases). Trimming cost V 2 bases and J 10 bases, with 11 bases left between them. The length of the CDR3 is 12 residues. Per germline, CDR1 MNHNY and CDR2 SVGAGI (reference sequence). CDR3: CASSYERGLAFF. The CDR3, as DNA: TGTGCCAGCAGTTACGAGCGGGGGTTAGCTTTCTTT.

The rearrangement joins TRBV29-1 to TRBJ1-1; D is unresolved. From germline, CDR1 is SQVTM and CDR2 ANQGSEA. CDR3 length equals 13 residues. V gave up 7 bases and J gave up 1 base, with 13 bases separating them. The CDR3 loop is CSAAGVANTEAFF. In DNA form, the CDR3 reads TGCAGCGCCGCCGGGGTGGCGAACACTGAAGCTTTCTTT.

This clonotype was seen a handful of times. This chain joins TRBV6-1 and TRBJ2-1; 10 bases line up with TRBD2. Germline V gene sequence: CDR1 MNHNS, CDR2 SASEGT. V shed 6 bases and J 1 base; nucleotides not matched to a gene: 9. The CDR3 is 17 residues long. DNA for the CDR3: TGTGCCAGCAGCACATTTCTGACTAGCGGGTCCTACAATGAGCAGTTCTTC. Translated, it gives CASSTFLTSGSYNEQFF.

Worth noting for this clonotype: One end of the junction does not line up with germline, which may come from a read error. The CDR3 DNA reads TGTGCCAGCAGCACGTGGGATTCACCCTTCCACTTT. It yields the protein CASSTWDSPFHF. The chain combines TRBV9 with TRBJ1-6; no clear D gene. CDR1 is SGDLS and CDR2 is YYNGEE in the germline V gene. CDR3 size: 12 residues.

A few counts support this clonotype. V gene TRBV12-3 or TRBV12-4 combines with J gene TRBJ2-1; 8 positions agree with TRBD2. J lost 8 bases, V lost 3 bases, and 6 bases had no gene match. The CDR3 has 14 amino acids. The CDR3: CASSLSGSLHEQFF. The CDR3 DNA reads as TGTGCCAGCAGTTTGAGCGGGAGCCTTCATGAGCAGTTCTTC.

The rearrangement joins TRBV18 to TRBJ2-7; 8 bases line up with TRBD1. From germline, CDR1 is KGHSH and CDR2 LQKENI. CDR3 length: 17 residues. Trimming took 4 bases from V and 0 from J; bases not matched to a gene: 11. CDR3 in amino acids: CASSLTLQGGHSYEQYF. CDR3 nucleotide sequence: TGTGCCAGCTCACTGACCTTACAGGGGGGCCACTCCTACGAGCAGTACTTC.

This clonotype was seen only a few times. This CDR3 is CSVGPPLGAKNIQYF. CDR3 nucleotides: TGCAGTGTGGGACCACCATTAGGGGCCAAAAACATTCAGTACTTC. The chain uses TRBV20-1 and TRBJ2-4; D may be TRBD1 or TRBD2 (5 bases each). Germline values: CDR1 DFQATT, CDR2 SNEGSKA (reference sequence). The CDR3 spans 15 residues. Deletions cut 7 bases from V and 1 base from J, with 17 bases between.

V gene TRBV13 combines with J gene TRBJ2-7; a weak D match, TRBD2 (6 bases). Trimming shortened V by 5 bases and J by 2 bases, and 19 bases separated the two germline ends. This CDR3 contains 16 residues. The V gene's germline CDR1 is PRHDT and CDR2 FYEKMQ (reference sequence). The CDR3 DNA reads as TGTGCCAGCAGCCCTAGGAGGGGCGACAGTGCCTACGAGCAGTACTTC. It codes for CASSPRRGDSAYEQYF.

The chain has TRBV6-5 and TRBJ2-3; 7 bases agree with TRBD2. Losses at the gene ends were 0 bases for V and 2 bases for J; bases not matched to a gene: 8. Germline assignment: CDR1 MNHEY and CDR2 SVGAGI. The CDR3 consists of 17 residues. The chain's CDR3 is CASSYSGLRRDTDTQYF. In DNA, the CDR3 is TGTGCCAGCAGTTACTCGGGACTACGGAGGGACACAGATACGCAGTATTTT.

This clonotype was seen more than once but under ten times. The chain uses TRBV7-8 and TRBJ2-1, with 7 bases lining up with TRBD2. The J call may not be correct, given that the DNA end is closer to TRBJ2-7. CDR1 and CDR2 from the germline V gene are SGHVS and FQNEAQ. The CDR3 is 16 amino acids. The CDR3 reads CASSLDGGIRYNEQYF. The DNA for the CDR3 is TGTGCCAGCAGCTTAGACGGGGGGATTCGGTACAATGAGCAGTACTTC.

The V call is TRBV20-1, the J call TRBJ1-1; no firm D call. CDR3 length: 13 residues. CDR1 and CDR2 from the germline V gene are DFQATT and SNEGSKA (reference sequence). Deletions cut 3 bases from V and 0 bases from J, with 8 bases between. The DNA of the CDR3 is TGCAGTGCTAGCTTTGGCGTGAACACTGAAGCTTTCTTT. It codes for CSASFGVNTEAFF.

This chain joins TRBV20-1 and TRBJ2-3; perhaps TRBD1 as D (7 bases). CDR1 is DFQATT, CDR2 SNEGSKA, per germline (reference sequence). V was shortened by 0 bases and J by 8 bases, with 24 bases between the two germline ends. This CDR3 spans 17 amino acids. CDR3 sequence (DNA): TGCAGTGCTAGAGATTATCGACAGGGAGGTTTATCAGGTACGCAGTATTTT. It encodes CSARDYRQGGLSGTQYF.

This chain links TRBV27 with TRBJ1-6; the D gene is possibly TRBD1 (5 bases). V was clipped by 0 bases and J by 11 bases, with 14 bases between them. In germline, CDR1 is MNHEY, CDR2 SMNVEV (reference sequence). This CDR3 contains 15 residues. The CDR3 DNA sequence: TGTGCCAGCAGTTTATCGAGCAGGGCAACGGCACCCCTCCACTTT. Its translation: CASSLSSRATAPLHF.

On this clonotype itself: A junction end diverges from the germline sequence, so it may reflect a read error. V is TRBV7-9 and J is TRBJ2-1, with 8 positions matching TRBD2. The germline V gene encodes CDR1 SEHNR and CDR2 FQNEAQ (reference sequence). The CDR3 is made up of 13 amino acids. CDR3 bases: TGTGCCAACAGCTCCCGGACTAGCTATGAGCAGTTCTTC. Translated: CANSSRTSYEQFF.

The chain employs TRBV20-1 and TRBJ1-2; D remains unclear. CDR1 is DFQATT and CDR2 is SNEGSKA in the germline V gene (reference sequence). The CDR3 contains 12 residues. V was clipped by 7 bases and J by 0 bases, with 9 bases between them. The CDR3 spells CSVLTANYGYTF. In DNA form, the CDR3 reads TGCAGTGTTTTGACGGCTAACTATGGCTACACCTTC.

The rearrangement joins TRBV20-1 to TRBJ1-2, with 7 bases matching TRBD1. CDR1 DFQATT and CDR2 SNEGSKA come from the germline V gene (reference sequence). The V segment lost 3 bases and the J segment 6 bases; nucleotides outside the gene matches: 4. The CDR3 spans 12 residues. The CDR3 protein is CSASQGVDGYTF. CDR3 nucleotides: TGCAGTGCTAGTCAGGGGGTTGATGGCTACACCTTC.

As concerns this clonotype: A much larger clone lies one base from this, so it may be a read error. The chain joins TRBV4-2 to TRBJ2-1; TRBD2 agrees at 9 bases. Germline CDR1 LGHNA, CDR2 YNFKEQ. The CDR3 is made up of 14 amino acids. Trimming cost V 4 bases and J 10 bases; bases outside gene matches: 8. In DNA form, the CDR3 reads TGTGCCAGCAGCCCAAGCGGGAGGATCTACGAGCAGTTCTTC. Amino acids: CASSPSGRIYEQFF.

This clonotype was observed a few times. This sequence joins TRBV28 and TRBJ2-4; 11 bases are a match to TRBD1. V shed 11 bases, J shed 3 bases, and the junction held 9 bases outside the gene matches. Germline lookup yields CDR1 MDHEN and CDR2 SYDVKM. This CDR3 has 15 residues. The CDR3 DNA reads TGTGCCGGTCAAAAGGGACAGGGGGGCAAAAACATTCAGTACTTC. Translated, it gives CAGQKGQGGKNIQYF.

The V and J genes are TRBV2 and TRBJ1-5; D is uncertain. The CDR3 is 14 amino acids. Germline V gene data show CDR1 as SNHLY and CDR2 as FYNNEI. Trimming pared 2 bases from V and 0 bases from J, leaving 5 bases between. CDR3 residues: CASSEMASNQPQHF. As DNA, the CDR3 is TGTGCCAGCAGTGAAATGGCTAGCAATCAGCCCCAGCATTTT.

This clonotype was counted a few times. The chain recombines TRBV15 with TRBJ1-6, with D uncertain. The CDR3 runs 17 residues. V was trimmed by 7 bases and J by 0 bases, leaving 16 bases between them. Germline values: CDR1 LNHNV, CDR2 YYDKDF (reference sequence). CDR3 amino acids: CATTNERPYSYNSPLHF. The DNA for the CDR3 is TGTGCCACCACCAACGAACGACCGTACTCCTATAATTCACCCCTCCACTTT. Drawing the rest from reference TRBV15 and TRBJ1-6, the complete variable domain is DAMVIQNPRYQVTQFGKPVTLSCSQTLNHNVMYWYQQKSSQAPKLLFHYYDKDFNNEADTPDNFQSRRPNTSFCFLDIRSPGLGDTAMYLCATTNERPYSYNSPLHFGNGTRLTVT.

This clonotype was observed a few times. The rearrangement uses TRBV3-1 and TRBJ2-3, with TRBD2 matching over 10 bases. This CDR3 contains 19 residues. Germline V lookup: CDR1 LGHDT, CDR2 YNNKEL (reference sequence). V was clipped by 0 bases and J by 0 bases; unmatched bases: 9. As DNA, the CDR3 is TGTGCCAGCAGCCAAGATCTCTCTAGCGGGGGACTTAGCACAGATACGCAGTATTTT. Translation: CASSQDLSSGGLSTDTQYF.